Below, 13 T cell receptor beta chains from the same sample are listed, as sequenced in a study of cytomegalovirus exposure and HLA in healthy donors. The study ran its PCR with 60 Vbeta and 13 Jbeta primers. Sequencing was performed with immunoSEQ multiplex PCR; in TCRdb, only in-frame clones are kept and a portion is missing. The sample records 55,000 to 80,000 clones, roughly 80% being singletons. The material sequenced was PBMCs. All receptors come from a woman aged 30 to 39 in good health and CMV-seropositive.

V is TRBV9 and J is TRBJ2-2; no clear D gene. V was pared by 3 bases and J by 4 bases, with 10 bases between. The V gene's germline CDR1 is SGDLS and CDR2 YYNGEE. This CDR3 is 14 amino acids long. This chain's CDR3 is CASSALSVTGELFF. CDR3 coding DNA: TGTGCCAGCAGCGCTCTTTCAGTCACCGGGGAGCTGTTTTTT.

The chain recombines TRBV2 with TRBJ2-3, with no clear D. The CDR3 sequence is 13 residues long. CDR1 and CDR2 from the germline V gene are SNHLY and FYNNEI. Trimming pared 5 bases from V and 3 bases from J, leaving 9 bases between. The CDR3 DNA reads TGTGCCAGCAGTCTTGACTTAACAGATACGCAGTATTTT. Translated: CASSLDLTDTQYF.

V and J are TRBV6-7 and TRBJ2-2; 10 bases are shared with TRBD2. TRBV6-7 is given ORF status, its function remaining uncertain. The CDR3 is 15 residues long. Germline trimming cut 7 bases from V and 4 bases from J; bases unmatched to any gene: 6. The CDR3, as DNA: TGTGCCAGCATCCCGGAGCGGGAGGGCACCGGGGAGCTGTTTTTT. This encodes CASIPEREGTGELFF.

This chain joins TRBV5-6 and TRBJ1-1; 7 bases map to TRBD1. The CDR3 covers 14 residues. Germline trimming cut 3 bases from V and 5 bases from J; bases unmatched to any gene: 7. Germline CDR1 is SGHDT and CDR2 is YYEEEE. CDR3 protein: CASSSPTGRTEAFF. DNA of the CDR3: TGTGCCAGCAGCTCCCCGACAGGGCGGACTGAAGCTTTCTTT. The whole variable domain, filled in from reference TRBV5-6 and TRBJ1-1, reads DAGVTQSPTHLIKTRGQQVTLRCSPKSGHDTVSWYQQALGQGPQFIFQYYEEEERQRGNFPDRFSGHQFPNYSSELNVNALLLGDSALYLCASSSPTGRTEAFFGQGTRLTVV.

This clone showed up just a few times. The chain has TRBV5-8 and TRBJ2-2; the D is unclear. This CDR3 region has 13 residues. Germline V gene sequence: CDR1 SGHTS, CDR2 YDEGEE. V lost 10 bases to trimming and J lost 7 bases, with 17 bases between them. The DNA for the CDR3 is TGTGCCTCCGAGGCCTGGAGAGGCGGGGAGCTGTTTTTT. Protein product: CASEAWRGGELFF.

This clone was detected a few times. The V gene is TRBV7-8, the J gene TRBJ2-7; 10 nucleotides line up with TRBD2. Per germline, CDR1 SGHVS and CDR2 FQNEAQ. The V segment lost 1 base and the J segment 0 bases; nucleotides outside the gene matches: 12. This CDR3 contains 19 residues. CDR3 DNA: TGTGCCAGCAGCTTAGTTCATAGCGGGGGGCCCCTTAGCTCCTACGAGCAGTACTTC. Protein: CASSLVHSGGPLSSYEQYF. Combining the CDR3 with reference TRBV7-8 and TRBJ2-7 gives the whole variable domain GAGVSQSPRYKVAKRGQDVALRCDPISGHVSLFWYQQALGQGPEFLTYFQNEAQLDKSGLPSDRFFAERPEGSVSTLKIQRTQQEDSAVYLCASSLVHSGGPLSSYEQYFGPGTRLTVT.

This clone was seen once. The genes are TRBV7-9 and TRBJ2-2, with 13 positions matching TRBD2. Germline CDR1 reads SEHNR; CDR2 reads FQNEAQ (reference sequence). CDR3 length: 16 amino acids. V gave up 6 bases and J gave up 7 bases; unmatched junction bases: 8. CDR3 nucleotides: TGTGCCAGCAGTTTCGGGACTAGCGGGATCGGCGGGGAGCTGTTTTTT. Translation gives CASSFGTSGIGGELFF.

CDR3 coding DNA: TGTGCCAGCACCCTAGAAACAGGTCGAAATTCACCCCTCCACTTT. The encoded protein is CASTLETGRNSPLHF. The V call is TRBV6-5, the J call TRBJ1-6; tentatively, D is TRBD1 (5 bases). This CDR3 is 15 amino acids long. The V end lost 7 bases, the J end lost 7 bases, and 17 bases lay between the germline ends. Germline-derived CDR1 and CDR2 are MNHEY and SVGAGI.

The V call is TRBV11-3, the J call TRBJ2-1, with a possible D match to TRBD1 (6 bases). Trimming took off 5 bases at V and 4 bases at J, with 9 bases between the two ends. CDR3 length equals 13 residues. From germline, CDR1 is SGHNT and CDR2 YENEEA. The CDR3 DNA follows: TGTGCCAGCAGCGACAGGCCTTACAATGAGCAGTTCTTC. It is translated as CASSDRPYNEQFF.

The chain combines TRBV9 with TRBJ2-1; no definite D call. Germline V gives CDR1 SGDLS, CDR2 YYNGEE. The CDR3 is 13 residues long. V shed 0 bases and J shed 6 bases, with 7 bases lying between them. The CDR3 is CASSVARSNEQFF. DNA for the CDR3: TGTGCCAGCAGCGTAGCTAGAAGCAATGAGCAGTTCTTC.

This clone has more than one count but fewer than ten. The rearrangement uses TRBV4-3 and TRBJ2-2; tentatively, D is TRBD2 (6 bases). CDR3 length: 15 amino acids. V shed 5 bases and J shed 0 bases, with 10 bases lying between them. In germline, CDR1 is LGHNA, CDR2 YSLEER. CDR3 region: CASSVGTANTGELFF. DNA of the CDR3: TGCGCCAGCAGCGTGGGGACTGCGAACACCGGGGAGCTGTTTTTT.

The V call is TRBV7-2, the J call TRBJ2-4; D might be TRBD2 (5 bases). Trimming cost V 3 bases and J 6 bases, with 6 bases left between them. The CDR3 runs to 12 residues. Germline-derived CDR1 and CDR2 are SGHTA and FQGNSA. The CDR3 nucleotides read TGTGCCAGCAGCTTCGAGGGAAACATTCAGTACTTC. It is translated as CASSFEGNIQYF.

The chain couples TRBV10-1 to TRBJ2-1; D uncertain. Germline-derived CDR1 and CDR2 are WNHNN and SYGVQD (reference sequence). V dropped 0 bases and J dropped 6 bases, with 9 bases sitting between them. CDR3 length: 14 residues. This CDR3 is CASSESPVTNEQFF. The CDR3 bases are TGCGCCAGCAGTGAGTCTCCAGTCACCAATGAGCAGTTCTTC.